What follows is one TCR beta chain and its context. V lost 6 bases, J lost 5 bases, and 22 bases lay in between. Germline lookup yields CDR1 SGHTA and CDR2 FQGNSA. The length of the CDR3 is 16 residues. The sample originates from a study of tumor-infiltrating lymphocytes in oesophageal squamous cell carcinoma. TCRdb redid the calling of the PCR reads with MiXCR, one entry per CDR3 protein. The sample yields about 14,000 distinct CDR3 sequences, 46% seen once. The sample consisted of blood. The chain has TRBV7-2 and TRBJ1-1; a weak D match, TRBD1 (6 bases). The TCR was taken from a male donor with esophageal squamous cell carcinoma. CDR3 bases: TGTGCCAGCAGGGGGAGGGGGTCCAGGGTAGATACTGAAGCTTTCTTT. It encodes CASRGRGSRVDTEAFF. Using reference TRBV7-2 and TRBJ1-1 for the parts outside the CDR3, the full variable domain is GAGVSQSPSNKVTEKGKDVELRCDPISGHTALYWYRQSLGQGLEFLIYFQGNSAPDKSGLPSDRFSAERTGGSVSTLTIQRTQQEDSAVYLCASRGRGSRVDTEAFFGQGTRLTVV.